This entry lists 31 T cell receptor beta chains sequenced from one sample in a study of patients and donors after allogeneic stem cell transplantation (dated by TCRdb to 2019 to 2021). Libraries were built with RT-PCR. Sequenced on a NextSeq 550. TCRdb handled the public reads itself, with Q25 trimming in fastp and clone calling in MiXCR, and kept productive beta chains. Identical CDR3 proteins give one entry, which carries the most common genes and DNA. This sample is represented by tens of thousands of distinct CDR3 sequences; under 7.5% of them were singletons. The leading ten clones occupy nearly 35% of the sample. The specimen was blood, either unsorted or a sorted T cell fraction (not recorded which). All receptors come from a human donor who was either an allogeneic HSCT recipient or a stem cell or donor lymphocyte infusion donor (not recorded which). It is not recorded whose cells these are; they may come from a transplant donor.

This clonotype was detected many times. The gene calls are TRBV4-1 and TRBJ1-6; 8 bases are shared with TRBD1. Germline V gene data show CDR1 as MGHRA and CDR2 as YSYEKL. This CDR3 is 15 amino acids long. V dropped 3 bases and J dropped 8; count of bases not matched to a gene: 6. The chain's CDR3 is CASSHGQGSHSPLHF. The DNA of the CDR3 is TGCGCCAGCAGCCACGGACAGGGAAGCCATTCACCCCTCCACTTT.

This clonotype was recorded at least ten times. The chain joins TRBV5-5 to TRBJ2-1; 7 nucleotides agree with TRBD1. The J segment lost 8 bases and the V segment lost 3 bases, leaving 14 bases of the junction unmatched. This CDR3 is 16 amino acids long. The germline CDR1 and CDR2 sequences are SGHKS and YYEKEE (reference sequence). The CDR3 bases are TGTGCCAGCAGCTCTAGACCGGGACAGTTATCATATGAGCAGTTCTTC. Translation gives CASSSRPGQLSYEQFF.

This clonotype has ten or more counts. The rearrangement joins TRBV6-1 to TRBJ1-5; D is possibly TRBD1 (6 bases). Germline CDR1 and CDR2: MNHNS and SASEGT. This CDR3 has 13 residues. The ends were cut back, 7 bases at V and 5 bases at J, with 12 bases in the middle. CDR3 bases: TGTGCCAGCACGGACAGCCGGTATCAGCCCCAGCATTTT. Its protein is CASTDSRYQPQHF.

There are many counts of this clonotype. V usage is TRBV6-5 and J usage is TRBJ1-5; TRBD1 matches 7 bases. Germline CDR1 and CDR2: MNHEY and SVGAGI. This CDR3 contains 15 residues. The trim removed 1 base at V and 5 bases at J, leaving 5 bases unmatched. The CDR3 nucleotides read TGTGCCAGCAGTTACTTCCAGGGGGTTGATCAGCCCCAGCATTTT. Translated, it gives CASSYFQGVDQPQHF.

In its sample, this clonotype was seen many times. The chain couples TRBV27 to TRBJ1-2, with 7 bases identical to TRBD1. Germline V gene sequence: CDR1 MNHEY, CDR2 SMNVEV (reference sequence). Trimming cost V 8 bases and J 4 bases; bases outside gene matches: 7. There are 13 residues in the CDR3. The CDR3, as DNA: TGTGCCAGCCGGGACAGCTTTAGCTATGGCTACACCTTC. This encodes CASRDSFSYGYTF.

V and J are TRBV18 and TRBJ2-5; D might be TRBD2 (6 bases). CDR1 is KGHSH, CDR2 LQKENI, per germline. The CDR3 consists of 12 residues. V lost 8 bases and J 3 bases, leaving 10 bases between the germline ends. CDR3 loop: CASAGTEETQYF. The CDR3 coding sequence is TGTGCCAGCGCGGGGACGGAAGAGACCCAGTACTTC.

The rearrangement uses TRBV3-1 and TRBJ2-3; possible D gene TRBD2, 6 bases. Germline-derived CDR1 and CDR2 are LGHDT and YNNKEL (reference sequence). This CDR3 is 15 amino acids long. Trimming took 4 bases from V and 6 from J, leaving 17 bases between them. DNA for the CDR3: TGTGCCAGCAGCCTTCGACTAGGCGGCAAGGATACGCAGTATTTT. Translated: CASSLRLGGKDTQYF.

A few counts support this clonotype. CDR3 DNA sequence: TGTGCCAGCTCACTGGGACTAGACAATGAGCAGTTCTTC. It encodes CASSLGLDNEQFF. V and J are TRBV18 and TRBJ2-1; 8 bases line up with TRBD2. The CDR3 totals 13 residues. Trimming took 4 bases from V and 5 from J; bases not matched to a gene: 1. From germline, CDR1 is KGHSH and CDR2 LQKENI.

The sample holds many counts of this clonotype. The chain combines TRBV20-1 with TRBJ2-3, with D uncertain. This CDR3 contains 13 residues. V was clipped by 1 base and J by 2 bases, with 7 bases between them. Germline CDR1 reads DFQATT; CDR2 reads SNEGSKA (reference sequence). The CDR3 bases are TGCAGTGCTAGAGTGGGCTCCACAGATACGCAGTATTTT. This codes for CSARVGSTDTQYF.

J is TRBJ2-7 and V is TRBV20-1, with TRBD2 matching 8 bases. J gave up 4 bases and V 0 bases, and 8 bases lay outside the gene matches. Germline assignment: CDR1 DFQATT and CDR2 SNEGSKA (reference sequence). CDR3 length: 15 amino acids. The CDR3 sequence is CSARDPTGGVYEQYF. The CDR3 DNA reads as TGCAGTGCTAGAGATCCTACGGGAGGGGTTTACGAGCAGTACTTC.

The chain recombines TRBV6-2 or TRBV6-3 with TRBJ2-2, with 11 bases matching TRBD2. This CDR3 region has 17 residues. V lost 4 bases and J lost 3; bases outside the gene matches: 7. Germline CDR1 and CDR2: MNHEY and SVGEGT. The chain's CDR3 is CASSWVAGGPDTGELFF. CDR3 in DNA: TGTGCCAGCAGTTGGGTAGCGGGAGGGCCGGACACCGGGGAGCTGTTTTTT.

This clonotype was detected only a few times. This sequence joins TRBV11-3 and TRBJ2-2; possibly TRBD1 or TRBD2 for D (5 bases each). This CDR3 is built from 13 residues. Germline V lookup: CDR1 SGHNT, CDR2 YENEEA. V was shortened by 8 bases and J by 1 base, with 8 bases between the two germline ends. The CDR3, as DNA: TGTGCCAGCCGGGACGAGAACACCGGGGAGCTGTTTTTT. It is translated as CASRDENTGELFF.

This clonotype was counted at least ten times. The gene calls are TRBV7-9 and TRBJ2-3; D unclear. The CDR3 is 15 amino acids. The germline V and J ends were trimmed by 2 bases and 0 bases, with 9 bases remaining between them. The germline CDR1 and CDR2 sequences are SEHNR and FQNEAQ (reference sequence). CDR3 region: CASSLLSHSTDTQYF. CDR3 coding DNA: TGTGCCAGCAGCTTACTCTCCCATAGCACAGATACGCAGTATTTT.

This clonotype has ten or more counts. The CDR3 DNA reads as TGCAGCGTTGATCCTCGCCGGTTAAGCAACACAGATACGCAGTATTTT. Its translation is CSVDPRRLSNTDTQYF. This chain uses TRBV29-1 with TRBJ2-3; no firm D call. Germline CDR1 SQVTM, CDR2 ANQGSEA. Deletions cut 3 bases from V and 2 bases from J, with 18 bases between. There are 16 residues in the CDR3.

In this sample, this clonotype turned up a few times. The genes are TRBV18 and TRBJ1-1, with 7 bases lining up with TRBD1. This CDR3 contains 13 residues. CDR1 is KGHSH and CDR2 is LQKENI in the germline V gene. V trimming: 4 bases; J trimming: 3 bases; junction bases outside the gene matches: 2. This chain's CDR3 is CASSQGQYTEAFF. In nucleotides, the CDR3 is TGTGCCAGCTCACAGGGACAGTACACTGAAGCTTTCTTT.

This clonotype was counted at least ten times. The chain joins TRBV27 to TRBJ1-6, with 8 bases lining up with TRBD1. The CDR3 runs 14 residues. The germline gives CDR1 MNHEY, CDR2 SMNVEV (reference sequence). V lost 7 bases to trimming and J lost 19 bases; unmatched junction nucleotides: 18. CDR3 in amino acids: CASTTRTGNPAWHF. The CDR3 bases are TGTGCCAGCACCACTCGGACAGGGAACCCCGCATGGCACTTT.

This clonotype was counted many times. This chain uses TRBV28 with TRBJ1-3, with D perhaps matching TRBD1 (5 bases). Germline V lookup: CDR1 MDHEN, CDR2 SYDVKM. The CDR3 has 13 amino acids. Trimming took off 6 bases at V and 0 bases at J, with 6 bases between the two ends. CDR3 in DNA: TGTGCCAGCAGGGGGGTCTCTGGAAACACCATATATTTT. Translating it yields CASRGVSGNTIYF.

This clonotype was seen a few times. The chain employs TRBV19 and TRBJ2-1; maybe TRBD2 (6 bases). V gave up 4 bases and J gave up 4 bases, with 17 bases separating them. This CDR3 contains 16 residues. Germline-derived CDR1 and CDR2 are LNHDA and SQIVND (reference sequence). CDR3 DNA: TGTGCCAGTAGTAGGACGGGACTCCCTACATACAATGAGCAGTTCTTC. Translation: CASSRTGLPTYNEQFF. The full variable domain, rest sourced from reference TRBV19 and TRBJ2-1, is DGGITQSPKYLFRKEGQNVTLSCEQNLNHDAMYWYRQDPGQGLRLIYYSQIVNDFQKGDIAEGYSVSREKKESFPLTVTSAQKNPTAFYLCASSRTGLPTYNEQFFGPGTRLTVL.

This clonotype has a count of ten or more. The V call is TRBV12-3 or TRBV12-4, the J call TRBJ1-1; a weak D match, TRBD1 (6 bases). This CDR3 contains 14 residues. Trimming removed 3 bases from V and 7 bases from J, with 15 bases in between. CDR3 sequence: CASSFARGGFEAFF. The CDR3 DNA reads TGTGCCAGCAGTTTTGCACGGGGGGGCTTTGAAGCTTTCTTT.

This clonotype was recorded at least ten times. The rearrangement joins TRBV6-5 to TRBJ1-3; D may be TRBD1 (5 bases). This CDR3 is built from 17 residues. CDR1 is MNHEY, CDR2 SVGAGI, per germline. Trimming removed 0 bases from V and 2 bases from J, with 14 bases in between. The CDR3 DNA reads TGTGCCAGCAGTTACTCCGGCAGGGCTTTTGCTGGAAACACCATATATTTT. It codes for CASSYSGRAFAGNTIYF.

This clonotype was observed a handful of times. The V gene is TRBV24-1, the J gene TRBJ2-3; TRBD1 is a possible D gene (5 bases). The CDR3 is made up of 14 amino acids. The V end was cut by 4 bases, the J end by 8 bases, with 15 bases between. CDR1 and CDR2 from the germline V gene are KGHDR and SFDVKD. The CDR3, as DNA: TGTGCCACCAGTGACCAGAGACAGACAAGTACGCAGTATTTT. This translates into CATSDQRQTSTQYF.

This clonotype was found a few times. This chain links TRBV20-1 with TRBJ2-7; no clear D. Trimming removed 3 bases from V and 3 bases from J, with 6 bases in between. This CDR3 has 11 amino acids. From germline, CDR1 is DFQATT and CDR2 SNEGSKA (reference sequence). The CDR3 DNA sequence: TGCAGTGCTAGGTCTGACTACGAGCAGTACTTC. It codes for CSARSDYEQYF.

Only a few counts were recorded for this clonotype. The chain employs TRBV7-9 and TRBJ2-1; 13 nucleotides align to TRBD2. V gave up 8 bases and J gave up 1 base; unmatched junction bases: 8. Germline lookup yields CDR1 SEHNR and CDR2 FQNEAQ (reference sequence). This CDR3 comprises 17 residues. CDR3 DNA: TGTGCCAGCTTTGTTACTAGCGGGAGGGAATCCTACAATGAGCAGTTCTTC. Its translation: CASFVTSGRESYNEQFF.

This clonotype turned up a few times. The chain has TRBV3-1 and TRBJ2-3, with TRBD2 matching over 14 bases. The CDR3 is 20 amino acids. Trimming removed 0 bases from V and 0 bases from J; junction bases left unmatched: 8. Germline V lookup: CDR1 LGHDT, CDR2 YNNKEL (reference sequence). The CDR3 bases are TGTGCCAGCAGCCAAGATTATCCGGGACTAGCGGGAGCTAGCACAGATACGCAGTATTTT. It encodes CASSQDYPGLAGASTDTQYF.

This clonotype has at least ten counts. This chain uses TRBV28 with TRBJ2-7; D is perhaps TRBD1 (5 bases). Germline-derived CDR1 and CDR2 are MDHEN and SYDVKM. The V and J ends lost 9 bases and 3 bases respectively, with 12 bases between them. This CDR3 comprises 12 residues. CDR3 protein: CASRQLNYEQYF. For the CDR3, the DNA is TGTGCCAGTCGACAGCTTAACTACGAGCAGTACTTC.

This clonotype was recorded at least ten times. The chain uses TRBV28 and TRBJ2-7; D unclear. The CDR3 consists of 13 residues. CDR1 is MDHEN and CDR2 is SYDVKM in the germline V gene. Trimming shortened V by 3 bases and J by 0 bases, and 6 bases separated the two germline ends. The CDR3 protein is CASSFGSSYEQYF. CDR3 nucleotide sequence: TGTGCCAGCAGTTTTGGCAGCTCCTACGAGCAGTACTTC.

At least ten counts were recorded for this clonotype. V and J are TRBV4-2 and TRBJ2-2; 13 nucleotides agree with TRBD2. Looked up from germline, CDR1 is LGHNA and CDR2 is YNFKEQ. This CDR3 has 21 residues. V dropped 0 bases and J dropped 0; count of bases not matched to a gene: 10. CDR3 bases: TGTGCCAGCAGCCAAGATCCGCGACTAGCGGGAGGATCGGCGAACACCGGGGAGCTGTTTTTT. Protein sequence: CASSQDPRLAGGSANTGELFF.

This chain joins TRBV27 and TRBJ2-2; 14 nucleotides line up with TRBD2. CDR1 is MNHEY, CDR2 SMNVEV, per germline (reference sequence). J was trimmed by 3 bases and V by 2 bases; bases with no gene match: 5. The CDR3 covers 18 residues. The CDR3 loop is CASSLRTSGRCDTGELFF. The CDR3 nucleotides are TGTGCCAGCAGTTTAAGGACTAGCGGGAGGTGTGACACCGGGGAGCTGTTTTTT.

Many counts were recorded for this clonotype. For the CDR3, the DNA is TGTGCCAGCAGCCCTCCTAATCAGCCCCAGCATTTT. Amino acids: CASSPPNQPQHF. V is TRBV7-9 and J is TRBJ1-5; D not resolved. Germline-derived CDR1 and CDR2 are SEHNR and FQNEAQ (reference sequence). Between the trimmed V and J ends, which lost 5 bases and 4 bases, there was a span of 6 bases. This CDR3 has 12 residues.

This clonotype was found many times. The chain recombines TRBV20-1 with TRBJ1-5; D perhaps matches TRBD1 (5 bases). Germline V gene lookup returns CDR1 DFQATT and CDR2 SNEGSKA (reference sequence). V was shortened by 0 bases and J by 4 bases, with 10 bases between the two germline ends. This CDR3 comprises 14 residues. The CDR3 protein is CSARDYRTNQPQHF. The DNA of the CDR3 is TGCAGTGCTAGAGATTACAGGACGAATCAGCCCCAGCATTTT.

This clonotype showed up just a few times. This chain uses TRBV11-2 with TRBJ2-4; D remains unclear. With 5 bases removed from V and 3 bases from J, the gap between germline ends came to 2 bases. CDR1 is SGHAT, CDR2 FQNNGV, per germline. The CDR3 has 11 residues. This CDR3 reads CASSIKNIQYF. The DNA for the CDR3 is TGTGCCAGCAGCATCAAAAACATTCAGTACTTC.